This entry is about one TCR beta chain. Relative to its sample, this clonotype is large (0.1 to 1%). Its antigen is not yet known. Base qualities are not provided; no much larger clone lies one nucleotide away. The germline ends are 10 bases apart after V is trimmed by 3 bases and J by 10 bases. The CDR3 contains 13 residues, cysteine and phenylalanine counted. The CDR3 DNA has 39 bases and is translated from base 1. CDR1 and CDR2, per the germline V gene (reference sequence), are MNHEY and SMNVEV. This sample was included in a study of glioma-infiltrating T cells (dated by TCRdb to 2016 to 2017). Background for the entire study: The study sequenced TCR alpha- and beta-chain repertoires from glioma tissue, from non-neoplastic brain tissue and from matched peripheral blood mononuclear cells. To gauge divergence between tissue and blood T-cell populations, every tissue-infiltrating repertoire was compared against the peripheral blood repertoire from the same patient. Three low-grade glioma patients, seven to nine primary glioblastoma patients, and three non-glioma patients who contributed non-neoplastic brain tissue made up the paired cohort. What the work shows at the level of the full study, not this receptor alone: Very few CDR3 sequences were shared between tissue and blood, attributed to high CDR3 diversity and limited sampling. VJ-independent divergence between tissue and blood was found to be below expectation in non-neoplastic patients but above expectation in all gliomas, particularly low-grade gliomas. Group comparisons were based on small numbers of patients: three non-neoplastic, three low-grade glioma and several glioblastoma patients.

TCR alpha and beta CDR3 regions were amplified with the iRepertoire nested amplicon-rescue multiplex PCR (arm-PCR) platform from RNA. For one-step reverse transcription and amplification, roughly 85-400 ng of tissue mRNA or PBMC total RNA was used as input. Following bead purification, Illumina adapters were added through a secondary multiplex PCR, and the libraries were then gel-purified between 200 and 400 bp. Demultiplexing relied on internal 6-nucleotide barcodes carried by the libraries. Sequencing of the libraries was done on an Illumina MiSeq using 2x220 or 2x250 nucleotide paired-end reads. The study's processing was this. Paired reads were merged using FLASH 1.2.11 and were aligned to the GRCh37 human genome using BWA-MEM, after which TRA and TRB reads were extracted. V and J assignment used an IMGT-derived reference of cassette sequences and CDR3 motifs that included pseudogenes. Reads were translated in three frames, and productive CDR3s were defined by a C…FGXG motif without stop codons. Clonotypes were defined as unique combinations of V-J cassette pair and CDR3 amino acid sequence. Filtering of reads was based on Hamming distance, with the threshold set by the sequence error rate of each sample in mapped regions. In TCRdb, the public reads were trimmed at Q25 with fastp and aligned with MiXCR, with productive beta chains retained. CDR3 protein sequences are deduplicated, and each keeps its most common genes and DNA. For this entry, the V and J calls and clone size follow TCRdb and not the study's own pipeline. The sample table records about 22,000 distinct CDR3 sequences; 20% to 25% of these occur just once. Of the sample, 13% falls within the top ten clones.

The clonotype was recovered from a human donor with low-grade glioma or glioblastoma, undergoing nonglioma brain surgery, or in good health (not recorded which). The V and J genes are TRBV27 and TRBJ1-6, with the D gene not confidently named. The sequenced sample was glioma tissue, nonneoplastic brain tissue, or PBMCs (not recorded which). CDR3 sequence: CASSFRGLSPLHF. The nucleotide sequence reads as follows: TGTGCCAGCAGTTTCCGTGGCTTGTCACCCCTCCACTTT.